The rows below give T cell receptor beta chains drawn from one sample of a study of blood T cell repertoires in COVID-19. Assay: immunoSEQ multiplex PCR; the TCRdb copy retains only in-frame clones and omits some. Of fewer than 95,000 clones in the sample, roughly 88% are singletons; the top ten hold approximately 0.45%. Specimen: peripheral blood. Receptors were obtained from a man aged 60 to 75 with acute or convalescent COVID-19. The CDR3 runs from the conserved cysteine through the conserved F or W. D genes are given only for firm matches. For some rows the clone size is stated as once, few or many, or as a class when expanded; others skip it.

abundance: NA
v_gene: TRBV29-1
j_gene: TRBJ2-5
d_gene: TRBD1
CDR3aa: CSVVRQGRTQYF
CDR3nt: TGCAGCGTTGTCCGACAGGGAAGGACCCAGTACTTC

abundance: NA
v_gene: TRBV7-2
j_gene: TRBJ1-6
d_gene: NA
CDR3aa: CASSLLAASPLHF
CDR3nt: TGTGCCAGCAGCTTGCTCGCCGCGTCACCCCTCCACTTT

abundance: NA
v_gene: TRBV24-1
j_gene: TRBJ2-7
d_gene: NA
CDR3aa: CATPGHHYEQYF
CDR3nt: TGTGCCACCCCGGGACACCACTACGAGCAGTACTTC

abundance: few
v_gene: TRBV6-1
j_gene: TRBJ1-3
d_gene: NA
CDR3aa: CASSEAGPGNTIYF
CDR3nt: TGTGCCAGCAGTGAGGCGGGCCCTGGAAACACCATATATTTT

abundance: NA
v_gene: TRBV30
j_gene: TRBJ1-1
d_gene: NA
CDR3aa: CAWSTGPNTEAFF
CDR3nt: TGTGCCTGGAGTACAGGCCCAAACACTGAAGCTTTCTTT

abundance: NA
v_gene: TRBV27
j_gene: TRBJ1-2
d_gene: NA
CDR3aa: CASSLTTGKNYGYTF
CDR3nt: TGTGCCAGCAGTTTAACAACAGGGAAGAACTATGGCTACACCTTC

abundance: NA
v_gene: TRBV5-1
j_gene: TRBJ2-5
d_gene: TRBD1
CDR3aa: CASSTDRGEETQYF
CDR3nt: TGCGCCAGCAGCACGGACAGGGGAGAAGAGACCCAGTACTTC

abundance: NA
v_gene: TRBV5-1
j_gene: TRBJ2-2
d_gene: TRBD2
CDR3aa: CASSPGTSGRASTGELFF
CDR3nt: TGCGCCAGCAGCCCCGGGACTAGCGGGAGGGCCAGCACCGGGGAGCTGTTTTTT

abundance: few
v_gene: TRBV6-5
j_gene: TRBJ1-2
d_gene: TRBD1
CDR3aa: CASSYLRTGGGYGYTF
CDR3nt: TGTGCCAGCAGTTATCTCCGGACAGGGGGGGGATATGGCTACACCTTC

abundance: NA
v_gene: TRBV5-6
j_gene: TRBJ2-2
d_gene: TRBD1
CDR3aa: CASSLDRGNTGELFF
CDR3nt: TGTGCCAGCAGCTTGGACAGGGGGAACACCGGGGAGCTGTTTTTT